The 22 T cell receptor beta chains below come from one sample, sequenced in a study of control samples from healthy donors and cancer patients. Measured with immunoSEQ multiplex PCR; TCRdb has only the in-frame clones, and not every one. The repertoire holds almost 85,000 clones, about 79% seen once, with roughly 12% in the top ten. Sequencing used PBMCs. The receptor source for this set is a man aged 55 to 69 with head and neck cancer.

The chain recombines TRBV12-3 or TRBV12-4 with TRBJ1-2; TRBD1 aligns across 7 bases. Trimming removed 4 bases from V and 4 bases from J; junction bases left unmatched: 3. The CDR3 extends over 13 amino acids. CDR3 region: CASSSGQIYGYTF. CDR3 coding DNA: TGTGCCAGCAGTTCGGGACAGATCTATGGCTACACCTTC.

The V call is TRBV11-3, the J call TRBJ2-1; TRBD2 is a possible D gene (5 bases). The CDR3 has 15 amino acids. V was trimmed by 6 bases and J by 6 bases, leaving 18 bases between them. CDR1 and CDR2 from the germline V gene are SGHNT and YENEEA. Here the CDR3 DNA reads TGTGCCAGCAGTTCCTTAGCGACACCTTTCAATGAGCAGTTCTTC. Protein product: CASSSLATPFNEQFF.

The V and J genes are TRBV27 and TRBJ2-2; possible D gene TRBD1, 6 bases. This CDR3 comprises 15 residues. The germline gives CDR1 MNHEY, CDR2 SMNVEV (reference sequence). Trimming left V 5 bases short and J 2 bases short, with 12 bases between. For the CDR3, the DNA is TGTGCCAGCAGTCTCGGGACACGAAACACCGGGGAGCTGTTTTTT. Translation gives CASSLGTRNTGELFF.

Notes on this clone: A much bigger clone sits one base away, suggesting this may be a read error. CDR3 amino acids: CSIPTEFPNYGYTF. Written as DNA, the CDR3 is TGCAGCATCCCGACAGAATTCCCTAACTATGGCTACACCTTC. V and J are TRBV29-1 and TRBJ1-2; TRBD1 might be the D (5 bases). Germline CDR1 and CDR2: SQVTM and ANQGSEA. The length of the CDR3 is 14 residues. Trimming removed 8 bases at V and 0 bases at J, with 16 bases between.

The CDR3 DNA is TGTGCCAGCAGCTTAGCGGGGGCCCGGGGTGGCTACACCTTC. Encoded protein: CASSLAGARGGYTF. V gene TRBV7-2 combines with J gene TRBJ1-2, with D perhaps TRBD1 (6 bases). V was pared by 0 bases and J by 7 bases, with 12 bases between. Looked up from germline, CDR1 is SGHTA and CDR2 is FQGNSA. CDR3 length: 14 residues. Using reference TRBV7-2 and TRBJ1-2 for the parts outside the CDR3, the full variable domain is GAGVSQSPSNKVTEKGKDVELRCDPISGHTALYWYRQSLGQGLEFLIYFQGNSAPDKSGLPSDRFSAERTGGSVSTLTIQRTQQEDSAVYLCASSLAGARGGYTFGSGTRLTVV.

This chain links TRBV7-9 with TRBJ2-7; D might be TRBD1 or TRBD2, each matching 5 bases. V gave up 6 bases and J gave up 0 bases, with 12 bases separating them. Germline CDR1 and CDR2: SEHNR and FQNEAQ (reference sequence). The length of the CDR3 is 14 residues. The CDR3 sequence is CASSRDRDSYEQYF. The DNA for the CDR3 is TGTGCCAGCAGTCGGGACCGCGACTCCTACGAGCAGTACTTC.

The chain is built from TRBV2 and TRBJ2-6, with D perhaps TRBD1 or TRBD2 (5 bases each). Germline CDR1 is SNHLY and CDR2 is FYNNEI. CDR3 length: 15 residues. Trimming removed 4 bases at V and 1 base at J, with 8 bases between. As DNA, the CDR3 is TGTGCCAGCAGTGTGAGGGGTTCTGGGGCCAACGTCCTGACTTTC. This gives the protein CASSVRGSGANVLTF.

This chain links TRBV30 with TRBJ1-4, with D tentatively TRBD1 (6 bases). Trimming took 2 bases from V and 6 from J, leaving 13 bases between them. CDR1 is GTSNPN and CDR2 is SVGIG in the germline V gene (reference sequence). The CDR3 totals 14 residues. This chain's CDR3 is CAWSWGQGHEKLFF. The CDR3 bases are TGTGCCTGGAGTTGGGGGCAGGGCCATGAAAAACTGTTTTTT.

This clone was found a few times. The chain has TRBV5-1 and TRBJ1-4; D ambiguous. Germline V gene data show CDR1 as SGHRS and CDR2 as YFSETQ. There are 16 residues in the CDR3. Trimming stripped 2 bases from V and 3 bases from J, with 14 bases between. The DNA for the CDR3 is TGCGCCAGCAGCTTATACCTTCGCCCATCTAATGAAAAACTGTTTTTT. This codes for CASSLYLRPSNEKLFF.

The CDR3 loop is CASSFNRVSGPGANVLTF. The CDR3 DNA sequence: TGTGCCAGTAGTTTCAACAGGGTTTCGGGCCCTGGGGCCAACGTCCTGACTTTC. The rearrangement links TRBV19 to TRBJ2-6; D is perhaps TRBD1 (6 bases). V was cut by 5 bases and J by 2 bases, with 19 bases left in between. The CDR3 runs 18 residues. The V gene's germline CDR1 is LNHDA and CDR2 SQIVND (reference sequence).

The chain is built from TRBV4-2 and TRBJ2-6; D may correspond to TRBD1 or TRBD2 (5 bases each). The CDR3 spans 18 residues. Germline V gives CDR1 LGHNA, CDR2 YNFKEQ. The V gene lost 0 bases and the J gene lost 0 bases, with 12 bases spanning the gap. The CDR3 DNA follows: TGTGCCAGCAGCCAAGACCCGGGACGGATCTCTGGGGCCAACGTCCTGACTTTC. Protein sequence: CASSQDPGRISGANVLTF.

The gene calls are TRBV4-2 and TRBJ2-1; 7 nucleotides agree with TRBD1. The CDR3 consists of 14 residues. V shed 1 base, J shed 7 bases, and the junction held 4 bases outside the gene matches. Germline assignment: CDR1 LGHNA and CDR2 YNFKEQ. The CDR3 is CASSQATGSNEQFF. The CDR3 region has the DNA TGTGCCAGCAGCCAAGCGACAGGGTCAAATGAGCAGTTCTTC.

The table lists this clone with a few counts. The chain has TRBV19 and TRBJ1-5; 8 bases fit TRBD1. The CDR3 has 12 residues. Germline lookup yields CDR1 LNHDA and CDR2 SQIVND (reference sequence). V shed 9 bases, J shed 5 bases, and the junction held 3 bases outside the gene matches. The CDR3, as DNA: TGTGCCAGCAGACAGGGGCATCAGCCCCAGCATTTT. It yields the protein CASRQGHQPQHF.

The rearrangement links TRBV6-6 to TRBJ2-7; 7 positions agree with TRBD2. Germline CDR1 reads MNHNY; CDR2 reads SVGAGI (reference sequence). The CDR3 has 15 residues. Trimming took 5 bases from V and 7 from J; bases not matched to a gene: 14. The CDR3 region is CASSNPTSRTGEQYF. In DNA, the CDR3 is TGTGCCAGCAGTAACCCGACTAGCAGAACGGGGGAGCAGTACTTC.

The V and J genes are TRBV6-5 and TRBJ1-1; possibly TRBD1 for D (5 bases). Germline assignment: CDR1 MNHEY and CDR2 SVGAGI. The V gene lost 6 bases and the J gene lost 5 bases, with 16 bases spanning the gap. The CDR3 extends over 14 amino acids. The CDR3 spells CASSRQLGGTEAFF. CDR3 coding DNA: TGTGCCAGCAGCCGACAGTTGGGCGGGACTGAAGCTTTCTTT.

The chain uses TRBV18 and TRBJ1-1; no firm D call. V lost 0 bases and J lost 1, with 9 bases in between. Germline assignment: CDR1 KGHSH and CDR2 LQKENI. The CDR3 is 15 amino acids. CDR3 nucleotides: TGTGCCAGCTCACCACCCCCAGCAGGGAACACTGAAGCTTTCTTT. Residues: CASSPPPAGNTEAFF.

The rearrangement joins TRBV28 to TRBJ1-4; TRBD1 agrees at 7 bases. The CDR3 consists of 14 residues. V was pared by 4 bases and J by 8 bases, with 7 bases of the junction left unmatched. Germline V gene data show CDR1 as MDHEN and CDR2 as SYDVKM. CDR3 amino acids: CASSSTGVKEKLFF. DNA for the CDR3: TGTGCCAGCAGTTCCACAGGGGTAAAGGAAAAACTGTTTTTT.

The gene calls are TRBV2 and TRBJ2-2, with a possible D match to TRBD1 (6 bases). The germline gives CDR1 SNHLY, CDR2 FYNNEI. Trimming removed 5 bases from V and 6 bases from J, with 22 bases in between. The CDR3 totals 17 residues. For the CDR3, the DNA is TGTGCCAGCAGTTCCAACCAGGGGTACGATGTCTCCGGGGAGCTGTTTTTT. It codes for CASSSNQGYDVSGELFF.

The V and J genes are TRBV10-3 and TRBJ1-4; 9 nucleotides match TRBD1. The J segment lost 4 bases and the V segment lost 1 base, leaving 1 base of the junction unmatched. Germline V gene sequence: CDR1 ENHRY, CDR2 SYGVKD. This CDR3 is 15 amino acids long. CDR3 in amino acids: CAISEWTGVNEKLFF. The CDR3 DNA is TGTGCCATCAGTGAGTGGACAGGGGTTAATGAAAAACTGTTTTTT.

The gene calls are TRBV9 and TRBJ2-3, with D unresolved. V lost 0 bases, J lost 5 bases, and 7 bases lay in between. The length of the CDR3 is 13 residues. Germline V gene lookup returns CDR1 SGDLS and CDR2 YYNGEE. The CDR3 region is CASSVVGVDTQYF. Here the CDR3 DNA reads TGTGCCAGCAGCGTAGTTGGGGTAGATACGCAGTATTTT. The whole variable domain, filled in from reference TRBV9 and TRBJ2-3, reads DSGVTQTPKHLITATGQRVTLRCSPRSGDLSVYWYQQSLDQGLQFLIQYYNGEERAKGNILERFSAQQFPDLHSELNLSSLELGDSALYFCASSVVGVDTQYFGPGTRLTVL.

This sequence joins TRBV7-9 and TRBJ2-1; TRBD2 is a possible D gene (6 bases). V was clipped by 5 bases and J by 8 bases, with 16 bases between them. In germline, CDR1 is SEHNR, CDR2 FQNEAQ (reference sequence). The CDR3 is 14 residues long. The CDR3 here is CASSRGTDPHEQFF. Here the CDR3 DNA reads TGTGCCAGCAGCAGAGGGACTGACCCGCATGAGCAGTTCTTC.

The chain links TRBV6-5 to TRBJ1-4, with no clear D. The CDR3 totals 13 residues. V lost 6 bases and J lost 4, with 9 bases in between. Germline loops: CDR1 MNHEY, CDR2 SVGAGI. CDR3 protein: CASRAGDNEKLFF. In DNA form, the CDR3 reads TGTGCCAGCAGAGCAGGCGATAATGAAAAACTGTTTTTT.